The 4 T cell receptor beta chains in this list originate from one sample, sequenced in a study of beta chain bispecific antibodies for T cell cancers. Notes on the study in general: The leukemia cells, rather than normal T cells, gave most of the targeted TRBV signal. Versus anti-CD19, anti-TRBV12 exposure cut the TRBV12-3 share of TRBV signal by approximately 99%.

T cells were expanded from blood mononuclear cells for two to three days with anti-CD3 OKT3 or CD3/CD28 beads. Their recognized antigens are unknown. Each CDR3 protein is one row after TCRdb ran MiXCR on the 5' RACE reads. The table lists 20,000 to 25,000 distinct CDR3 sequences, just over 2% of them singletons. The sequences come from healthy donor T cells cultured with leukemia cells, collected from a culture containing a bispecific antibody targeting TCR Vbeta12. These receptors originate from a human donor in good health. Some clones in this sample may be carry-over from other donors' samples.

This clonotype was observed many times. The genes are TRBV27 and TRBJ2-3; D possibly corresponds to TRBD1 (6 bases). Germline assignment: CDR1 MNHEY and CDR2 SMNVEV (reference sequence). The CDR3 extends over 16 amino acids. Trimming removed 3 bases at V and 0 bases at J, with 13 bases between. CDR3 coding DNA: TGTGCCAGCAGTTTCGAAGGGGGATCTAGCACAGATACGCAGTATTTT. Its translation: CASSFEGGSSTDTQYF.

This clonotype showed up many times. The genes are TRBV6-5 and TRBJ2-7; TRBD2 is a possible D gene (6 bases). CDR3 size: 15 residues. Germline assignment: CDR1 MNHEY and CDR2 SVGAGI. Trimming left V 0 bases short and J 2 bases short, with 11 bases between. CDR3 nucleotides: TGTGCCAGCAGTTACTCGGGGCTAGCGCCCTACGAGCAGTACTTC. This encodes CASSYSGLAPYEQYF.

This chain links TRBV4-1 with TRBJ2-1; D is perhaps TRBD1 or TRBD2 (5 bases each). Trimming took off 0 bases at V and 3 bases at J, with 12 bases between the two ends. Germline V gene sequence: CDR1 MGHRA, CDR2 YSYEKL. The CDR3 length is 16 residues. CDR3 amino acids: CASSQDPGPFYNEQFF. In DNA, the CDR3 is TGCGCCAGCAGCCAAGACCCGGGACCCTTCTACAATGAGCAGTTCTTC.

This clonotype has ten or more counts. The V gene is TRBV2, the J gene TRBJ2-5; 7 bases fit TRBD1. CDR3 size: 15 residues. Losses at the gene ends were 6 bases for V and 2 bases for J; bases not matched to a gene: 9. Germline V gives CDR1 SNHLY, CDR2 FYNNEI. The CDR3 spells CASRRQGTQQETQYF. The DNA of the CDR3 is TGTGCCAGCAGACGACAGGGTACCCAACAAGAGACCCAGTACTTC.